Detailed here is one T cell receptor beta chain. Its antigen is not identified. This specimen belongs to a study of graft-versus-host responses after intestinal transplantation. Across the whole study: Recipients obtained multivisceral, liver-intestinal, or isolated intestinal transplants. Study results and caveats: The recipient marrow held GvH clones, and some of them showed up first in ileum or blood. Where graft-donor T cell macrochimerism was present, patients had high graft-versus-host to host-versus-graft clonal ratios in allografts.

The CDR3 runs 17 residues. Per the germline V gene, CDR1 is SGHRS and CDR2 is YFSETQ. The germline V and J ends were trimmed by 5 bases and 4 bases, with 21 bases remaining between them. Repertoires were generated with immunoSEQ multiplex PCR, while TCRdb's copy carries only in-frame clones and drops some. The table records 60,000 to 65,000 clones, 90% of them present only once. The rearrangement joins TRBV5-1 to TRBJ1-4; D unclear. Source: unstimulated CD8+ T cells sorted from spleen or lymph node cells, taken before transplant. The sequence came from a human donor who was the organ donor for an intestinal transplant. Here the CDR3 reads CASSLLPPRDLNEKLFF. CDR3 nucleotides: TGCGCCAGCAGTTTACTCCCACCACGAGATCTTAATGAAAAACTGTTTTTT. Full variable domain (rest looked up from reference TRBV5-1 and TRBJ1-4): KAGVTQTPRYLIKTRGQQVTLSCSPISGHRSVSWYQQTPGQGLQFLFEYFSETQRNKGNFPGRFSGRQFSNSRSEMNVSTLELGDSALYLCASSLLPPRDLNEKLFFGSGTQLSVL.